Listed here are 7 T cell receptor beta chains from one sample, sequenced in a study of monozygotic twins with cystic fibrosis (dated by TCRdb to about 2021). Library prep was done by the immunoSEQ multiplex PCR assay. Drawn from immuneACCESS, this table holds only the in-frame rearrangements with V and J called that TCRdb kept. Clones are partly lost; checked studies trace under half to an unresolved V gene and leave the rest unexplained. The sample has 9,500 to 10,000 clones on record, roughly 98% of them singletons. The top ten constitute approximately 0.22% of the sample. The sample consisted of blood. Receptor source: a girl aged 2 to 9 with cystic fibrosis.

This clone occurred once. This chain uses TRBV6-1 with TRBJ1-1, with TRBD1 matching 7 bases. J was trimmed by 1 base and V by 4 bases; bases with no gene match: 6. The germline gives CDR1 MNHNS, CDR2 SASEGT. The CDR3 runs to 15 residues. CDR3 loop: CASSGRGRPNTEAFF. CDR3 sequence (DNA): TGTGCCAGCAGTGGGAGGGGGCGCCCGAACACTGAAGCTTTCTTT.

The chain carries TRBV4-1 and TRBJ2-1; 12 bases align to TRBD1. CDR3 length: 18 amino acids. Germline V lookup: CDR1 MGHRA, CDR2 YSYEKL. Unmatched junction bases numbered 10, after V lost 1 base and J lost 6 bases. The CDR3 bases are TGCGCCAGCAGCCAAGGGGGGACAGGGGGCCTCGCCGGCAATGAGCAGTTCTTC. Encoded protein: CASSQGGTGGLAGNEQFF.

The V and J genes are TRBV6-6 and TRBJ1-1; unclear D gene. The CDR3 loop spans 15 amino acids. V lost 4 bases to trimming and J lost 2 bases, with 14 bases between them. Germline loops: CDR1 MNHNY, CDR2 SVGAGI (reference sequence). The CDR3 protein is CASSSTDLGNTEAFF. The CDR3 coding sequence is TGTGCCAGCAGTTCGACGGACTTGGGAAACACTGAAGCTTTCTTT.

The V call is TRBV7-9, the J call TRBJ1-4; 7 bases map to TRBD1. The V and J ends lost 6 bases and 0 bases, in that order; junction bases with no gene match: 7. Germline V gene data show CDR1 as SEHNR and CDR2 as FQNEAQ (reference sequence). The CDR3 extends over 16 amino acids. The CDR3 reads CASSGTDFSTNEKLFF. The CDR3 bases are TGTGCCAGCAGTGGGACAGATTTCTCAACTAATGAAAAACTGTTTTTT.

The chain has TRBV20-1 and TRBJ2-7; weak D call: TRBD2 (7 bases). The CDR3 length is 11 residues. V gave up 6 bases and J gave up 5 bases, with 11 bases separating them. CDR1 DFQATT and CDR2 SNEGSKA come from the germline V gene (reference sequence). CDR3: CSAKGGDEQYF. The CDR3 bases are TGCAGTGCCAAGGGGGGGGACGAGCAGTACTTC.

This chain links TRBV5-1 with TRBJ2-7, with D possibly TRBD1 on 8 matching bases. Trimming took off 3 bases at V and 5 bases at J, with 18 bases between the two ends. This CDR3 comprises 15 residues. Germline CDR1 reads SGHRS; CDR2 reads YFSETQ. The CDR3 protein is CASSSRLAGGHEQYF. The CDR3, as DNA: TGCGCCAGCAGCTCCCGACTAGCAGGGGGCCACGAGCAGTACTTC.

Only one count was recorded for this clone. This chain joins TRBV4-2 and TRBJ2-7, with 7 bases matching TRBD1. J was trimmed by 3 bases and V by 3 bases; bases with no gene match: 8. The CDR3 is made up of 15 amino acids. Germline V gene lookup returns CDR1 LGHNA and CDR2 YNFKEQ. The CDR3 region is CASSHGGQEVYEQYF. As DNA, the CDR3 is TGTGCCAGCAGCCACGGAGGACAGGAAGTCTACGAGCAGTACTTC.